The 22 T cell receptor beta chains below were found in one sample sequenced in a study of blood T cells in healthy people across ages. A second PCR of roughly 7 to 11 cycles used a sample-barcoded 5' primer and a J-beta primer mix. MiXCR was run by TCRdb on the 5' RACE reads, yielding one entry per CDR3 protein. The data show 800,000 or so distinct CDR3 sequences, about half seen once. The sequenced sample was blood. The receptor set was obtained from a man older than 75 in good health.

This clonotype was detected many times. Relative to the germline gene, one junction end is altered; a read error may explain this. The chain has TRBV28 and TRBJ2-6, with 10 bases aligning to TRBD1. The CDR3 totals 19 residues. Germline V gene sequence: CDR1 MDHEN, CDR2 SYDVKM. CDR3 nucleotides: TGCCGCGCTTTTCCCGGGACAGGGGCTGAACAGGCTGGGGCCAACGTCCTGACTTTC. It is translated as CRAFPGTGAEQAGANVLTF.

The chain is built from TRBV3-1 and TRBJ2-7, with 12 nucleotides matching TRBD2. The CDR3 runs to 16 residues. V trimming: 2 bases; J trimming: 3 bases; junction bases outside the gene matches: 5. Germline values: CDR1 LGHDT, CDR2 YNNKEL (reference sequence). CDR3 coding DNA: TGTGCCAGCAGCCAACTAGCGGGGGGGCACCTCTACGAGCAGTACTTC. Residues: CASSQLAGGHLYEQYF.

This clonotype turned up a few times. The chain uses TRBV24-1 and TRBJ2-2, with a tentative D call TRBD2 (6 bases). The CDR3 sequence is 17 residues long. With 3 bases removed from V and 4 bases from J, the gap between germline ends came to 17 bases. Germline CDR1 KGHDR, CDR2 SFDVKD. The CDR3, as DNA: TGTGCCACCAGTGATACTCCTTTTAGCGGCTCCACCGGGGAGCTGTTTTTT. Protein: CATSDTPFSGSTGELFF.

This clonotype has just one count. V usage is TRBV6-5 and J usage is TRBJ1-3; D is unclear. CDR1 and CDR2 from the germline V gene are MNHEY and SVGAGI. The CDR3 spans 15 residues. V dropped 0 bases and J dropped 2 bases, with 8 bases sitting between them. The CDR3 loop is CASSYSPRTGNTIYF. For the CDR3, the DNA is TGTGCCAGCAGTTACTCACCCAGGACTGGAAACACCATATATTTT.

V and J are TRBV6-1 and TRBJ2-1; 9 nucleotides agree with TRBD1. The junction had 12 bases not matched to a gene; V was cut back by 6 bases and J by 9 bases. CDR1 and CDR2 from the germline V gene are MNHNS and SASEGT. CDR3 size: 15 residues. CDR3 sequence: CASRLAGQGSGEQFF. The CDR3 nucleotides are TGTGCCAGCAGGTTAGCCGGACAGGGGTCCGGTGAGCAGTTCTTC.

This clonotype was found many times. The chain combines TRBV12-3 or TRBV12-4 with TRBJ2-1, with D unclear. The CDR3 is made up of 14 amino acids. Trimming took off 3 bases at V and 0 bases at J, with 6 bases between the two ends. The CDR3 bases are TGTGCCAGCAGTTTTGGTAGCTCCTACAATGAGCAGTTCTTC. It encodes CASSFGSSYNEQFF.

In regard to this clonotype: This may come from a read error, since a much larger clone is one base off. V usage is TRBV12-3 or TRBV12-4 and J usage is TRBJ2-1; 8 bases are a match to TRBD2. The J call is in doubt because the DNA end fits TRBJ2-7 better. The CDR3 is made up of 14 amino acids. The CDR3 sequence is CASSAGTRDNEQYF. CDR3 coding DNA: TGTGCCAGCAGCGCCGGGACTAGGGACAATGAGCAGTACTTC.

The chain has TRBV6-1 and TRBJ2-3, with D perhaps TRBD1 (5 bases). The CDR3 is made up of 15 amino acids. V gave up 0 bases and J gave up 6 bases, with 13 bases separating them. The germline V gene has CDR1 MNHNS and CDR2 SASEGT. The CDR3 here is CASSEAVSSGDTQYF. The CDR3 nucleotides are TGTGCCAGCAGTGAAGCGGTATCCTCAGGGGATACGCAGTATTTT.

This clonotype was counted a single time. This sequence joins TRBV27 and TRBJ2-7; tentatively, D is TRBD1 or TRBD2 (6 bases each). The ends were cut back, 5 bases at V and 10 bases at J, with 18 bases in the middle. The CDR3 is 13 residues long. Looked up from germline, CDR1 is MNHEY and CDR2 is SMNVEV (reference sequence). The CDR3 DNA follows: TGTGCCAGCAGTCTCAGACAGTCGGGGGCCCAGTACTTC. As protein: CASSLRQSGAQYF.

In this sample, this clonotype turned up many times. The chain joins TRBV15 to TRBJ2-1; TRBD2 aligns across 9 bases. Germline lookup yields CDR1 LNHNV and CDR2 YYDKDF (reference sequence). This CDR3 has 15 residues. Germline trimming cut 1 base from V and 7 bases from J; bases unmatched to any gene: 5. CDR3 bases: TGTGCCACCAGCAGAGGTAATAGCGGGAGAAATGAGCAGTTCTTC. It is translated as CATSRGNSGRNEQFF.

The chain has TRBV24-1 and TRBJ2-5; 8 nucleotides agree with TRBD1. Germline V CDR1 and CDR2: KGHDR, SFDVKD. The CDR3 is made up of 17 amino acids. J lost 5 bases, V lost 5 bases, and 15 bases had no gene match. CDR3 nucleotide sequence: TGTGCCACCAGTGGTCCTGGAGGTCAGGGGGCTTGGGAGACCCAGTACTTC. Translation: CATSGPGGQGAWETQYF.

Notes on this clonotype: A much larger clone is a single base away; this may be a read error. This chain uses TRBV7-2 with TRBJ2-3; 8 bases map to TRBD2. The CDR3 sequence is 19 residues long. Germline V gene lookup returns CDR1 SGHTA and CDR2 FQGNSA. The junction had 12 bases not matched to a gene; V was cut back by 0 bases and J by 1 base. CDR3 region: CTSSLADYLAGSRTDTQYF. CDR3 in DNA: TGTACCAGCAGCTTAGCGGATTACCTAGCGGGTTCCCGCACAGATACGCAGTATTTT.

As concerns this clonotype: A read error may explain this, as a much larger clone is one base away. V usage is TRBV28 and J usage is TRBJ2-1; 8 nucleotides align to TRBD1. The end of the DNA fits TRBJ2-7 better, so the J call may be wrong. The CDR3 is made up of 15 amino acids. Germline CDR1 reads MDHEN; CDR2 reads SYDVKM. The CDR3 here is CASSSTDRDINEQYF. The CDR3 nucleotides read TGTGCCAGCAGTTCAACGGACAGGGATATCAATGAGCAGTACTTC.

The chain uses TRBV9 and TRBJ2-5; TRBD1 might be the D (5 bases). Trimming took off 0 bases at V and 11 bases at J, with 23 bases between the two ends. Germline CDR1 and CDR2: SGDLS and YYNGEE. The CDR3 is 16 amino acids. The chain's CDR3 is CASSVGVGVGGNEQYF. CDR3 bases: TGTGCCAGCAGCGTAGGAGTAGGGGTTGGCGGCAATGAGCAGTACTTC. The whole variable domain, remainder taken from reference TRBV9 and TRBJ2-5, is DSGVTQTPKHLITATGQRVTLRCSPRSGDLSVYWYQQSLDQGLQFLIQYYNGEERAKGNILERFSAQQFPDLHSELNLSSLELGDSALYFCASSVGVGVGGNEQYFGPGTRLLVL.

This clonotype is a singleton in its sample. The chain links TRBV28 to TRBJ1-6; TRBD1 matches at 7 bases. The V segment lost 3 bases and the J segment 5 bases; nucleotides outside the gene matches: 13. Germline CDR1 reads MDHEN; CDR2 reads SYDVKM. The CDR3 has 18 residues. CDR3 protein: CASSFPTGATFHNSPLHF. The CDR3 bases are TGTGCCAGCAGTTTCCCCACAGGGGCTACTTTCCATAATTCACCCCTCCACTTT.

This clonotype was detected many times. The chain is built from TRBV29-1 and TRBJ2-1; 9 positions match TRBD2. CDR1 is SQVTM, CDR2 ANQGSEA, per germline. The CDR3 consists of 15 residues. The DNA for the CDR3 is TGCAGTGACCAGGTGGGCGGGAGGGGCCCTGATGAGCAGTTCTTC. It specifies CSDQVGGRGPDEQFF.

In its sample, this clonotype was seen many times. The chain combines TRBV27 with TRBJ2-1, with 7 bases fitting TRBD2. V dropped 3 bases and J dropped 7; count of bases not matched to a gene: 3. The CDR3 consists of 13 residues. Germline V gives CDR1 MNHEY, CDR2 SMNVEV (reference sequence). CDR3 sequence (DNA): TGTGCCAGCAGTTTTGGCGGGAGTAATGAGCAGTTCTTC. As protein: CASSFGGSNEQFF.

There are a few counts of this clonotype. The V and J genes are TRBV20-1 and TRBJ1-2; no definite D call. V lost 3 bases to trimming and J lost 3 bases, with 17 bases between them. CDR3 length: 15 amino acids. Germline V gives CDR1 DFQATT, CDR2 SNEGSKA (reference sequence). The CDR3 protein is CSASLRPIQDYGYTF. The CDR3 DNA sequence: TGCAGTGCTAGTTTGCGCCCTATCCAGGACTATGGCTACACCTTC.

This clonotype showed up many times. The chain couples TRBV11-2 to TRBJ2-1; D possibly corresponds to TRBD1 (6 bases). The germline CDR1 and CDR2 sequences are SGHAT and FQNNGV. V was pared by 5 bases and J by 0 bases, with 32 bases between. This CDR3 is 22 amino acids long. In DNA form, the CDR3 reads TGTGCCAGCAGCAAACCCGGGACACAGGGCTCGTACGTTTCCAGCTCCTACAATGAGCAGTTCTTC. Amino acid sequence: CASSKPGTQGSYVSSSYNEQFF. The full variable domain, its missing parts supplied by reference TRBV11-2 and TRBJ2-1, is EAGVAQSPRYKIIEKRQSVAFWCNPISGHATLYWYQQILGQGPKLLIQFQNNGVVDDSQLPKDRFSAERLKGVDSTLKIQPAKLEDSAVYLCASSKPGTQGSYVSSSYNEQFFGPGTRLTVL.

This clonotype appeared a few times. The chain employs TRBV7-3 and TRBJ2-4; 11 bases line up with TRBD1. Unmatched junction bases numbered 4, after V lost 6 bases and J lost 9 bases. The CDR3 has 13 amino acids. Germline CDR1 and CDR2: SGHTA and FQGTGA. CDR3 sequence reads: CASSGTGGGIQYF. The CDR3 DNA reads as TGTGCCAGCAGTGGGACAGGGGGGGGCATTCAGTACTTC.

The chain couples TRBV7-6 to TRBJ2-7; TRBD2 might be the D (5 bases). Germline V gene lookup returns CDR1 SGHVS and CDR2 FNYEAQ. The length of the CDR3 is 14 residues. Deletions cut 1 base from V and 7 bases from J, with 14 bases between. In DNA, the CDR3 is TGTGCCAGCAGCTTAGAGGCAGGAACGGGAGAGCAGTACTTC. As protein: CASSLEAGTGEQYF.

Comment on this clonotype: The junction departs from germline at one end; a sequencing error may be responsible. The rearrangement links TRBV5-1 to TRBJ2-6; perhaps TRBD1 as D (5 bases). The germline V gene has CDR1 SGHRS and CDR2 YFSETQ. The CDR3 is 19 amino acids. Here the CDR3 DNA reads TGCGCCAGCAGCTTATGGTCCGGGCCAGCCGACTCTGGGGCCAACGTCATGACTTTC. Encoded protein: CASSLWSGPADSGANVMTF.